What follows are 21 T cell receptor beta chains derived from one specimen sequenced in a study of T cell changes during pregnancy in multiple sclerosis. Repertoires were generated with immunoSEQ multiplex PCR, while TCRdb's copy carries only in-frame clones and drops some. The sample lists over 35,000 clones, 92% occurring once. Source material: peripheral blood. These receptors all stem from a female donor with multiple sclerosis, enrolled in a pregnancy study.

This chain uses TRBV6-4 with TRBJ1-1; tentative D call: TRBD1 (5 bases). This CDR3 has 12 residues. Trimming took 7 bases from V and 1 from J, leaving 7 bases between them. Germline CDR1 reads MRHNA; CDR2 reads SNTAGT. The chain's CDR3 is CASKTANTEAFF. CDR3 sequence (DNA): TGTGCCAGCAAGACAGCGAACACTGAAGCTTTCTTT.

The chain carries TRBV4-2 and TRBJ1-2, with D possibly TRBD1 on 6 matching bases. V was trimmed by 5 bases and J by 3 bases, leaving 13 bases between them. Germline V gene sequence: CDR1 LGHNA, CDR2 YNFKEQ. CDR3 size: 14 residues. The CDR3 DNA sequence: TGTGCCAGCAGCGGGGAGTCAGGGGACTATGGCTACACCTTC. Translated: CASSGESGDYGYTF.

The V call is TRBV6-6, the J call TRBJ2-7; 10 nucleotides align to TRBD1. The CDR3 runs 14 residues. The V and J ends lost 4 bases and 4 bases, in that order; junction bases with no gene match: 4. CDR1 and CDR2 (germline): MNHNY, SVGAGI (reference sequence). The CDR3 reads CASSWGQGTYEQYF. DNA for the CDR3: TGTGCCAGCAGTTGGGGACAGGGGACTTACGAGCAGTACTTC.

The chain recombines TRBV9 with TRBJ1-1, with D perhaps matching TRBD1 (5 bases). Germline V CDR1 and CDR2: SGDLS, YYNGEE. The CDR3 covers 16 residues. Trimming stripped 3 bases from V and 0 bases from J, with 15 bases between. The CDR3 sequence is CASSGGGLNMNTEAFF. The CDR3 nucleotides read TGTGCCAGCAGCGGCGGGGGTTTGAACATGAACACTGAAGCTTTCTTT.

This chain joins TRBV20-1 and TRBJ2-3; D gene ambiguous. There are 11 residues in the CDR3. Germline V gene data show CDR1 as DFQATT and CDR2 as SNEGSKA (reference sequence). The V gene lost 7 bases and the J gene lost 3 bases, with 8 bases spanning the gap. CDR3 bases: TGCAGTGTCCCGCGTACAGATACGCAGTATTTT. Translated, it gives CSVPRTDTQYF.

V usage is TRBV4-2 and J usage is TRBJ2-1; no reliable D call. The CDR3 runs to 17 residues. Trimming took off 4 bases at V and 0 bases at J, with 16 bases between the two ends. The germline gives CDR1 LGHNA, CDR2 YNFKEQ. The CDR3 DNA reads as TGTGCCAGCAGCCCCGTCGGCGGCGGTAGCTCCTACAATGAGCAGTTCTTC. This codes for CASSPVGGGSSYNEQFF.

This clone was counted a single time. The rearrangement uses TRBV28 and TRBJ1-2; the match to TRBD1 covers 7 bases. The J segment lost 8 bases and the V segment lost 5 bases, leaving 17 bases of the junction unmatched. Germline-derived CDR1 and CDR2 are MDHEN and SYDVKM. CDR3 length: 16 residues. DNA of the CDR3: TGTGCCAGCAGTGGGAGTCCGGGACAGCCGCCTCGGGGCTACACCTTC. Amino acids: CASSGSPGQPPRGYTF.

This clone has only one observation. This chain links TRBV5-1 with TRBJ2-5; D may be TRBD1 (5 bases). Germline lookup yields CDR1 SGHRS and CDR2 YFSETQ. This CDR3 has 16 residues. Trimming cost V 0 bases and J 1 base, with 13 bases left between them. The CDR3 bases are TGCGCCAGCAGCTTGGATACAGGAGTTTTCCAAGAGACCCAGTACTTC. Protein: CASSLDTGVFQETQYF.

A single count supports this clone. The chain links TRBV29-1 to TRBJ2-7; no clear D gene. The germline V gene encodes CDR1 SQVTM and CDR2 ANQGSEA. CDR3 length equals 12 residues. Trimming stripped 5 bases from V and 2 bases from J, with 10 bases between. DNA of the CDR3: TGCAGCGTTCTCCCGACGGCCTACGAGCAGTACTTC. It specifies CSVLPTAYEQYF.

The chain links TRBV18 to TRBJ1-1, with a tentative D call TRBD1 (6 bases). The CDR3 is 14 residues long. V lost 5 bases to trimming and J lost 5 bases, with 15 bases between them. CDR1 is KGHSH, CDR2 LQKENI, per germline. CDR3 protein: CASSGGRGDTEAFF. The DNA for the CDR3 is TGTGCCAGCTCAGGAGGCAGGGGAGATACTGAAGCTTTCTTT.

The chain employs TRBV9 and TRBJ2-7; D is unresolved. Germline loops: CDR1 SGDLS, CDR2 YYNGEE. The CDR3 is 16 residues long. The V gene lost 0 bases and the J gene lost 0 bases, with 13 bases spanning the gap. CDR3 amino acids: CASSVGWGSSSYEQYF. In DNA, the CDR3 is TGTGCCAGCAGCGTAGGGTGGGGATCAAGCTCCTACGAGCAGTACTTC.

The rearrangement uses TRBV6-5 and TRBJ2-5, with D possibly TRBD2 on 5 matching bases. Germline-derived CDR1 and CDR2 are MNHEY and SVGAGI. CDR3 size: 14 residues. Deletions cut 2 bases from V and 5 bases from J, with 12 bases between. CDR3 in DNA: TGTGCCAGCAGTTACGTGACTACCAGCGAGACCCAGTACTTC. This sequence encodes CASSYVTTSETQYF.

This clone was recorded only once. The chain links TRBV18 to TRBJ2-1; possible D gene TRBD1, 6 bases. The germline V and J ends were trimmed by 1 base and 3 bases, with 16 bases remaining between them. The length of the CDR3 is 17 residues. Per germline, CDR1 KGHSH and CDR2 LQKENI. The CDR3 loop is CASSPRSGQNIYNEQFF. The CDR3 bases are TGTGCCAGCTCACCACGTTCCGGACAGAACATCTACAATGAGCAGTTCTTC.

V usage is TRBV5-1 and J usage is TRBJ2-7, with TRBD2 as a possible D gene (6 bases). Trimming left V 0 bases short and J 1 base short, with 8 bases between. The CDR3 consists of 14 residues. Germline-derived CDR1 and CDR2 are SGHRS and YFSETQ. DNA of the CDR3: TGCGCCAGCAGCTTGGGACGGGAGTCCTACGAGCAGTACTTC. This gives the protein CASSLGRESYEQYF.

This chain connects TRBV11-3 to TRBJ1-5; D call uncertain. This CDR3 spans 17 amino acids. V was cut by 1 base and J by 6 bases, with 19 bases left in between. CDR1 and CDR2 from the germline V gene are SGHNT and YENEEA. CDR3 coding DNA: TGTGCCAGCAGCTTAGGGGCGGATCCTTGGGAGGCTCAGCCCCAGCATTTT. As protein: CASSLGADPWEAQPQHF. The full variable domain, in which reference TRBV11-3 and TRBJ1-5 provide the parts outside the CDR3, is EAGVVQSPRYKIIEKKQPVAFWCNPISGHNTLYWYLQNLGQGPELLIRYENEEAVDDSQLPKDRFSAERLKGVDSTLKIQPAELGDSAVYLCASSLGADPWEAQPQHFGDGTRLSIL.

The V and J genes are TRBV6-6 and TRBJ1-2, with D uncertain. Germline loops: CDR1 MNHNY, CDR2 SVGAGI (reference sequence). Trimming left V 0 bases short and J 3 bases short, with 8 bases between. This CDR3 has 14 residues. Here the CDR3 reads CASSYSEDDYGYTF. The CDR3 DNA sequence: TGTGCCAGCAGTTACTCGGAGGATGACTATGGCTACACCTTC.

CDR3 sequence (DNA): TGTGCCAGTAGTCCCGCCGAGGCGACCGGCTCCTACAATGAGCAGTTCTTC. The encoded protein is CASSPAEATGSYNEQFF. The chain combines TRBV19 with TRBJ2-1; no firm D call. The V gene's germline CDR1 is LNHDA and CDR2 SQIVND (reference sequence). V was trimmed by 5 bases and J by 0 bases, leaving 17 bases between them. CDR3 size: 17 residues.

This chain uses TRBV7-6 with TRBJ1-2, with TRBD1 as a possible D gene (5 bases). Germline values: CDR1 SGHVS, CDR2 FNYEAQ. The CDR3 covers 14 residues. V shed 5 bases and J shed 0 bases, with 10 bases lying between them. This CDR3 is CASSQQVSNYGYTF. The CDR3 DNA reads as TGTGCCAGCAGCCAACAGGTTTCTAACTATGGCTACACCTTC.

The chain links TRBV18 to TRBJ2-7; 7 nucleotides align to TRBD1. This CDR3 has 14 residues. Germline CDR1 is KGHSH and CDR2 is LQKENI. J gave up 3 bases and V 2 bases, and 4 bases lay outside the gene matches. CDR3 loop: CASSPKGQNYEQYF. The CDR3 region has the DNA TGTGCCAGCTCACCAAAGGGACAGAACTACGAGCAGTACTTC.

V gene TRBV28 combines with J gene TRBJ2-3; possible D gene TRBD1, 6 bases. Germline V gene sequence: CDR1 MDHEN, CDR2 SYDVKM. This CDR3 has 13 residues. V lost 8 bases to trimming and J lost 0 bases, with 9 bases between them. The CDR3 nucleotides read TGTGCCAGCGACAGGAGTAGCACAGATACGCAGTATTTT. This sequence encodes CASDRSSTDTQYF.

This rearrangement joins TRBV10-3 to TRBJ2-5, with a possible D match to TRBD2 (6 bases). The germline V gene has CDR1 ENHRY and CDR2 SYGVKD. With 6 bases removed from V and 2 bases from J, the gap between germline ends came to 10 bases. The CDR3 covers 13 residues. This CDR3 is CAIRPGSQETQYF. The CDR3 DNA is TGTGCCATCAGACCCGGGAGTCAAGAGACCCAGTACTTC.